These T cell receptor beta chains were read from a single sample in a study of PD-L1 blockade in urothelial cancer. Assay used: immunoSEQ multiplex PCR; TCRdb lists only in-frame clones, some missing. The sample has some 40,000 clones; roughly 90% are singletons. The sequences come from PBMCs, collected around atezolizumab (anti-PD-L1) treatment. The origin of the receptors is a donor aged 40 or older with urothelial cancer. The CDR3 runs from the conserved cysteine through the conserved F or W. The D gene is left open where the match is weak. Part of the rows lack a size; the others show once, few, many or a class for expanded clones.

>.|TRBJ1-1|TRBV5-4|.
TGTGCCAGCAGACCGGGGGGGATGAACACTGAAGCTTTCTTT
CASRPGGMNTEAFF
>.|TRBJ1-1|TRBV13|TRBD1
TGTGCCAGCAGCCCCTACGACAGGGCCAACACTGAAGCTTTCTTT
CASSPYDRANTEAFF
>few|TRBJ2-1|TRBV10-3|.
TGTGCCACCCGGTACAATGAGCAGTTCTTC
CATRYNEQFF
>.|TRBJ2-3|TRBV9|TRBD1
TGTGCCAGCAGCGGGGGACAGGGGACAGATACGCAGTATTTT
CASSGGQGTDTQYF
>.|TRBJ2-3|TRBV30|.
TGTGCCTGGAGTGTAGCCCCCCCCGCGCAGTATTTT
CAWSVAPPAQYF
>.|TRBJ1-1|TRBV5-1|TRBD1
TGCGCCAGCAGCCGGAGGACCGGGACAGGGGATGAAGCTTTCTTT
CASSRRTGTGDEAFF
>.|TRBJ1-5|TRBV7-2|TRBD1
TGTGCCAGCAGTCCCGGACAGGCGTATAGCAATCAGCCCCAGCATTTT
CASSPGQAYSNQPQHF
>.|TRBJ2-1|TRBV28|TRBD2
TGTGCCAGCAGTTGGGCTAGCGGGAGTCTTGAGCAGTTCTTC
CASSWASGSLEQFF
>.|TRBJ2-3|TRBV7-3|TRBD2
TGTGCCAGCAGCCCCGGACTAGCCTTCACAGATACGCAGTATTTT
CASSPGLAFTDTQYF
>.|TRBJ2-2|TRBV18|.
TGTGCCAGCTCCCCAACACAGACCGGGGAGCTGTTTTTT
CASSPTQTGELFF
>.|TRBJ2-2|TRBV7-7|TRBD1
TGTGCTAGCAGCTTGGGGGCGATGGGGACAGCCCCCGGGGAGCTGTTTTTT
CASSLGAMGTAPGELFF
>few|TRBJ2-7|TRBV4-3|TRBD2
TGCGCCAGCAGCCAGGGGATTCGGTGGCGGGAGCCCCCGGCCTACGAGCAGTACTTC
CASSQGIRWREPPAYEQYF
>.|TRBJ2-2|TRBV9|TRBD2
TGTGCCAGCAGCTTGCGGGAGGGTGGAACCGGGGAGCTGTTTTTT
CASSLREGGTGELFF
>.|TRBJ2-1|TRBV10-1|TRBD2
TGCGCCAGCGGCCCGGGAGGTGGGCAGTTCTTC
CASGPGGGQFF
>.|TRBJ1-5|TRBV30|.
TGTGCCTGGAGTGTAGGGCCCAGGGCCGTGGGTCAGCCCCAGCATTTT
CAWSVGPRAVGQPQHF
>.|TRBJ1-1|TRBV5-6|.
TGTGCCAGCAGCTTGGGCGCGTTGCGGGCTGAAGCTTTCTTT
CASSLGALRAEAFF
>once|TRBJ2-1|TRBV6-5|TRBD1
TGTGCCACCCGGACAGGTTGGGCAAACAATGAGCAGTTCTTC
CATRTGWANNEQFF
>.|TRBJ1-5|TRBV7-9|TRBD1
TGTGCCAGCAGCAATTCGGACAGGGGGAGCAATCAGCCCCAGCATTTT
CASSNSDRGSNQPQHF
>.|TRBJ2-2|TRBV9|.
TGTGCCAGCAGCACACTCAGTAGGGGCACCGGGGAGCTGTTTTTT
CASSTLSRGTGELFF
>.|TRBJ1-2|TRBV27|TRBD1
TGTGCCAGCAGCCCGGGACAGCGAATTAACTATGGCTACACCTTC
CASSPGQRINYGYTF
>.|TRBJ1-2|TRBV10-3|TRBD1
TGTGCCAGACGGGACAGTACTAACTATGGCTACACCTTC
CARRDSTNYGYTF
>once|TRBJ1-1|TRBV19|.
TGTGCCAGTAGTATAGGGGGGGGTGGCCCTGAAGCTTTCTTT
CASSIGGGGPEAFF
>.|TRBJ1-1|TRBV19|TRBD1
TGTGCCAGTAGGGGGACAGGGAAAGAAGCTTTCTTT
CASRGTGKEAFF
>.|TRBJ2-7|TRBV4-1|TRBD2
TGCGCCAGCAGCCAAACTAGCGGGATCTACGAGCAGTACTTC
CASSQTSGIYEQYF
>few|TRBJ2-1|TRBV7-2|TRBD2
TGTGCCAGCCTCCCAGAGCGTAGCGGGAGTGCTGAGCAGTTCTTC
CASLPERSGSAEQFF
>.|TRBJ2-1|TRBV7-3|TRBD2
TGTGCCAGCAGCCCCGGGACTAGCGGGAGGGCGTATCATGAGCAGTTCTTC
CASSPGTSGRAYHEQFF
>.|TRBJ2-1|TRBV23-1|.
TGCGCCAGCAGTCAATCCGGCCGTAGATCCGGGAATGAGCAGTTCTTC
CASSQSGRRSGNEQFF